Given below is one TCR beta chain in context. What it binds is not known. The sample originates from a study of T-cell memory formation after mild COVID-19. Study as a whole: Clustering of TCRs was largely donor specific. Study-level findings and limits: A subset of responding clones appeared in pre-infection memory, suggesting cross-reactive memory joined. Shrinking CD4+ clones were chiefly CM and EM; CD8+ ones were chiefly EMRA. Clones shrinking between day 15 and 85 showed a balanced CD4/CD8 split, and those that grew later tilted toward CD4+.

The ends were cut back, 8 bases at V and 1 base at J, with 15 bases in the middle. Looked up from germline, CDR1 is SEHNR and CDR2 is FQNEAQ (reference sequence). The CDR3 sequence is 15 residues long. TCRdb redid the calling of the 5' RACE reads with MiXCR, one entry per CDR3 protein. The sample has 550,000 to 600,000 distinct CDR3 sequences, less than 25% seen once; the top ten hold 7% to 9%. The chain combines TRBV7-9 with TRBJ2-1; maybe TRBD2 (6 bases). The clonotype was recovered from an adult woman who had mild COVID-19 (a few samples of this study predate the infection). Cell type and time point are not known. Sample: PBMCs or a T cell subset sorted from them (not recorded which). The DNA of the CDR3 is TGTGCCAGCGGTGTTACGGCGGGGTCCTACAATGAGCAGTTCTTC. It codes for CASGVTAGSYNEQFF.